What follows are 24 T cell receptor beta chains derived from one specimen sequenced in a study of cytomegalovirus exposure and HLA in healthy donors. Primers included in the PCR were 60 Vbeta and 13 Jbeta primers. The protocol was immunoSEQ multiplex PCR, while the TCRdb copy is restricted to in-frame clones and leaves out a portion. Of approximately 170,000 clones listed, 73% are singletons. The source material was PBMCs. Receptors originate from a woman aged 18-29 years in good health and CMV-seropositive.

Comment on this clone: This may come from a read error, since a much larger clone is one base off. The sample has other DNA sequences that encode this CDR3 too. CDR3 amino acids: CASSVGSNQPQHF. The CDR3 coding sequence is TGTGCCAGCAGCGTCGGGAGTAATCAGCCCCAGCATTTT. This rearrangement joins TRBV5-6 to TRBJ1-5; D is undetermined. Germline loops: CDR1 SGHDT, CDR2 YYEEEE. The CDR3 extends over 13 amino acids. The V and J ends lost 4 bases and 4 bases respectively, with 9 bases between them.

The DNA for the CDR3 is TGTGCCAGCAGTTCCGACTCGGGACAGGGGTTCGGGGAGCTGTTTTTT. Translation: CASSSDSGQGFGELFF. The chain links TRBV7-3 to TRBJ2-2, with TRBD1 identical over 10 bases. Germline assignment: CDR1 SGHTA and CDR2 FQGTGA. Trimming cost V 6 bases and J 7 bases; bases outside gene matches: 11. This CDR3 is 16 amino acids long.

V is TRBV11-3 and J is TRBJ1-1, with D uncertain. This CDR3 spans 13 amino acids. CDR1 SGHNT and CDR2 YENEEA come from the germline V gene. The germline V and J ends were trimmed by 3 bases and 3 bases, with 8 bases remaining between them. The CDR3 spells CASSFYGDTEAFF. CDR3 nucleotide sequence: TGTGCCAGCAGCTTTTACGGGGACACTGAAGCTTTCTTT.

The chain couples TRBV12-5 to TRBJ2-7; maybe TRBD2 (5 bases). This CDR3 spans 12 amino acids. In germline, CDR1 is LGHNT, CDR2 FRNRAP. Trimming cost V 7 bases and J 3 bases, with 10 bases left between them. In DNA form, the CDR3 reads TGTGCTAGTGAATCGACTAACTACGAGCAGTACTTC. It specifies CASESTNYEQYF.

This clone was seen a handful of times. The chain joins TRBV11-2 to TRBJ2-5; 7 positions match TRBD1. CDR3 length: 15 amino acids. Germline CDR1 is SGHAT and CDR2 is FQNNGV. Germline trimming cut 4 bases from V and 4 bases from J; bases unmatched to any gene: 9. The CDR3: CASSSTTGTGETQYF. As DNA, the CDR3 is TGTGCCAGCAGCTCCACGACAGGGACGGGAGAGACCCAGTACTTC.

As to this clone: The sample holds other DNA sequences that translate to the same CDR3. The J gene is TRBJ2-2, the V gene TRBV4-3; weak D call: TRBD2 (6 bases). This CDR3 region has 13 residues. The germline V and J ends were trimmed by 4 bases and 3 bases, with 6 bases remaining between them. Germline CDR1 is LGHNA and CDR2 is YSLEER. DNA for the CDR3: TGCGCCAGCAGCCGGGGGGACACCGGGGAGCTGTTTTTT. This translates into CASSRGDTGELFF.

The chain links TRBV10-3 to TRBJ1-6, with TRBD1 matching 8 bases. V shed 0 bases, J shed 5 bases, and the junction held 3 bases outside the gene matches. This CDR3 has 16 amino acids. CDR1 is ENHRY and CDR2 is SYGVKD in the germline V gene. The CDR3 protein is CAISESLTGDNSPLHF. CDR3 DNA: TGTGCCATCAGTGAGTCCCTGACAGGGGATAATTCACCCCTCCACTTT.

This sequence joins TRBV7-3 and TRBJ2-7; D might be TRBD2 (5 bases). V lost 2 bases, J lost 3 bases, and 8 bases lay in between. Germline V lookup: CDR1 SGHTA, CDR2 FQGTGA. The CDR3 sequence is 13 residues long. The CDR3 here is CASSLAGDYEQYF. The DNA of the CDR3 is TGTGCCAGCAGCTTAGCCGGGGACTACGAGCAGTACTTC.

The V call is TRBV5-1, the J call TRBJ1-5; D is perhaps TRBD1 (6 bases). Trimming removed 5 bases at V and 3 bases at J, with 9 bases between. There are 13 residues in the CDR3. Germline CDR1 reads SGHRS; CDR2 reads YFSETQ. The CDR3 reads CASSWTVNQPQHF. The CDR3 bases are TGCGCCAGCAGTTGGACAGTCAATCAGCCCCAGCATTTT. The full variable domain, completed using reference TRBV5-1 and TRBJ1-5, is KAGVTQTPRYLIKTRGQQVTLSCSPISGHRSVSWYQQTPGQGLQFLFEYFSETQRNKGNFPGRFSGRQFSNSRSEMNVSTLELGDSALYLCASSWTVNQPQHFGDGTRLSIL.

This chain joins TRBV4-1 and TRBJ2-2, with 12 bases fitting TRBD2. The ends lost 3 bases at V and 2 bases at J; junction bases unmatched: 4. The CDR3 consists of 17 residues. Germline CDR1 reads MGHRA; CDR2 reads YSYEKL. CDR3 DNA sequence: TGCGCCAGCAGCCAGCGACTAGCGGGGGAAAACACCGGGGAGCTGTTTTTT. Its protein product is CASSQRLAGENTGELFF.

The chain couples TRBV5-1 to TRBJ1-3; TRBD1 aligns across 8 bases. Trimming removed 2 bases from V and 0 bases from J; junction bases left unmatched: 4. Germline V CDR1 and CDR2: SGHRS, YFSETQ. The CDR3 runs to 16 residues. The CDR3 bases are TGCGCCAGCAGCTTAAACGGACAGGGCTCTGGAAACACCATATATTTT. Protein product: CASSLNGQGSGNTIYF.

CDR3 in DNA: TGTGCCAGCAGTTCTGGGAGCTACGAGCAGTACTTC. As protein: CASSSGSYEQYF. The chain carries TRBV6-5 and TRBJ2-7, with a possible D match to TRBD2 (5 bases). V gave up 4 bases and J gave up 3 bases, with 7 bases separating them. There are 12 residues in the CDR3. Per the germline V gene, CDR1 is MNHEY and CDR2 is SVGAGI.

This clone was seen a few times. V gene TRBV4-1 combines with J gene TRBJ1-6, with a possible D match to TRBD1 (5 bases). The V end was cut by 1 base, the J end by 4 bases, with 8 bases between. The CDR3 has 15 amino acids. CDR1 and CDR2 (germline): MGHRA, YSYEKL. The CDR3 here is CASSQGPGYNSPLHF. The DNA of the CDR3 is TGCGCCAGCAGCCAAGGGCCAGGGTATAATTCACCCCTCCACTTT.

This clone came up a few times. This chain joins TRBV5-1 and TRBJ2-7, with 7 positions matching TRBD1. This CDR3 has 15 amino acids. Germline values: CDR1 SGHRS, CDR2 YFSETQ. With 4 bases clipped from V and 0 bases from J, the junction kept 7 bases outside the gene matches. The CDR3 sequence: CASSDDRALSYEQYF. CDR3 coding DNA: TGCGCCAGCAGCGACGACAGGGCACTCTCCTACGAGCAGTACTTC.

In DNA, the CDR3 is TGTGCCAGCAGCCAAGACCCAACAGGGGAAGCTTTCTTT. Its translation is CASSQDPTGEAFF. J is TRBJ1-1 and V is TRBV14, with TRBD1 as a possible D gene (6 bases). Per the germline V gene, CDR1 is SGHDN and CDR2 is FVKESK. Trimming pared 0 bases from V and 8 bases from J, leaving 10 bases between. This CDR3 is built from 13 residues.

The V gene is TRBV12-5, the J gene TRBJ2-5, with D perhaps TRBD2 (7 bases). The closer fit of TRBJ2-7 to the DNA end suggests the J call may be wrong. Germline lookup yields CDR1 LGHNT and CDR2 FRNRAP. The CDR3 covers 14 residues. The DNA of the CDR3 is TGTGCTAGTGGAAACAGGGCGGGGGCGTACGAGCAGTACTTC. Protein sequence: CASGNRAGAYEQYF.

The J gene is TRBJ2-3, the V gene TRBV5-1; the D gene is possibly TRBD1 (5 bases). From germline, CDR1 is SGHRS and CDR2 YFSETQ. The V and J ends lost 0 bases and 4 bases respectively, with 12 bases between them. The CDR3 extends over 15 amino acids. The CDR3 DNA follows: TGCGCCAGCAGCTTGGGGTTGGAACAGGCAGATACGCAGTATTTT. This translates into CASSLGLEQADTQYF. The full variable domain, rest sourced from reference TRBV5-1 and TRBJ2-3, is KAGVTQTPRYLIKTRGQQVTLSCSPISGHRSVSWYQQTPGQGLQFLFEYFSETQRNKGNFPGRFSGRQFSNSRSEMNVSTLELGDSALYLCASSLGLEQADTQYFGPGTRLTVL.

The chain joins TRBV30 to TRBJ2-2; D perhaps matches TRBD2 (5 bases). Trimming removed 2 bases at V and 7 bases at J, with 17 bases between. The germline gives CDR1 GTSNPN, CDR2 SVGIG (reference sequence). The CDR3 contains 15 residues. The CDR3 DNA sequence: TGTGCCTGGAGTAATACACTTCAAGAGGGCGGGGAGCTGTTTTTT. It is translated as CAWSNTLQEGGELFF.

V usage is TRBV7-2 and J usage is TRBJ1-3; D is ambiguous. Germline lookup yields CDR1 SGHTA and CDR2 FQGNSA. V gave up 2 bases and J gave up 7 bases, with 9 bases separating them. This CDR3 has 13 amino acids. The CDR3 here is CASSLYSGNTIYF. CDR3 nucleotide sequence: TGTGCCAGCAGCTTATACTCCGGGAACACCATATATTTT.

V is TRBV5-4 and J is TRBJ1-1, with D possibly TRBD1 on 5 matching bases. This CDR3 spans 15 amino acids. Trimming pared 4 bases from V and 0 bases from J, leaving 13 bases between. Germline CDR1 reads SGHNT; CDR2 reads YYREEE (reference sequence). The CDR3 sequence: CASSGEQVMNTEAFF. In DNA form, the CDR3 reads TGTGCCAGCAGCGGTGAACAGGTTATGAACACTGAAGCTTTCTTT.

The rearrangement joins TRBV27 to TRBJ2-5; no clear D. The DNA end is more similar to TRBJ2-7, so the J call may be wrong. CDR1 and CDR2 (germline): MNHEY, SMNVEV (reference sequence). The length of the CDR3 is 14 residues. Here the CDR3 DNA reads TGTGCCAGCAGTTTGTCTGACTTCAGTAACGAGCAGTACTTC. This encodes CASSLSDFSNEQYF.

CDR3 residues: CASSPSLGGQYF. Written as DNA, the CDR3 is TGTGCCAGCAGCCCTTCCCTGGGGGGGCAGTACTTC. J is TRBJ2-7 and V is TRBV6-6, with D perhaps matching TRBD2 (6 bases). In germline, CDR1 is MNHNY, CDR2 SVGAGI (reference sequence). V was shortened by 6 bases and J by 9 bases, with 15 bases between the two germline ends. There are 12 residues in the CDR3.

Only a few counts were recorded for this clone. The chain links TRBV13 to TRBJ1-2; possibly TRBD1 for D (6 bases). The V and J ends lost 1 base and 4 bases respectively, with 13 bases between them. This CDR3 has 15 residues. The germline CDR1 and CDR2 sequences are PRHDT and FYEKMQ (reference sequence). The CDR3 loop is CASSLAGGAGYGYTF. The CDR3, as DNA: TGTGCCAGCAGCTTAGCGGGGGGGGCCGGCTATGGCTACACCTTC.

V gene TRBV30 combines with J gene TRBJ2-5; the D gene is possibly TRBD1 (6 bases). Germline values: CDR1 GTSNPN, CDR2 SVGIG (reference sequence). Trimming took 4 bases from V and 3 from J, leaving 6 bases between them. The length of the CDR3 is 11 residues. DNA for the CDR3: TGTGCCTGGACAGGGGAAGAGACCCAGTACTTC. Translating gives CAWTGEETQYF.